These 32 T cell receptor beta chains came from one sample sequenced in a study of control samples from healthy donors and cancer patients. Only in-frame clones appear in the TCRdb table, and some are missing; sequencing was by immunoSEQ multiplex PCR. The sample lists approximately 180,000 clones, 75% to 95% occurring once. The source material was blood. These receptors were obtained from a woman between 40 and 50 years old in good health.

The CDR3, as DNA: TGTGCCAGCAGCCCCGGGACAGACTCCTACAATGAGCAGTTCTTC. Translated: CASSPGTDSYNEQFF. This rearrangement joins TRBV9 to TRBJ2-1, with 7 positions matching TRBD1. Germline V gives CDR1 SGDLS, CDR2 YYNGEE. This CDR3 has 15 residues. V dropped 4 bases and J dropped 0; count of bases not matched to a gene: 4.

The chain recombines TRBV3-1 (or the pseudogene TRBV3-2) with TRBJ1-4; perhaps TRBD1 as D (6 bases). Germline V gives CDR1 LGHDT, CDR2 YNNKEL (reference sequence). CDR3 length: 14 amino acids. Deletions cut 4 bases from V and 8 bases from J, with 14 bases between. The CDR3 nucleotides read TGTGCCAGCAGCCTAGGGGGGTTTGGAGAAAAACTGTTTTTT. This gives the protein CASSLGGFGEKLFF.

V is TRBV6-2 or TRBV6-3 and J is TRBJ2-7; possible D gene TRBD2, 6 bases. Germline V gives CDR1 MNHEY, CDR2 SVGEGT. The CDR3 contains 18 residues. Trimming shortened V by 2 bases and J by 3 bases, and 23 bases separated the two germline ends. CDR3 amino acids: CASSYTVGVAGQYYEQYF. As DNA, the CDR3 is TGTGCCAGCAGTTACACAGTGGGGGTGGCGGGGCAATACTACGAGCAGTACTTC.

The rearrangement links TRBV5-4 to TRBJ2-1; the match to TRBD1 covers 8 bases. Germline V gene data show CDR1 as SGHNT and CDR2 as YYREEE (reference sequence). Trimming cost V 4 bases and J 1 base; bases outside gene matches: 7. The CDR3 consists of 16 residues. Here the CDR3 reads CASSPGRTGSYNEQFF. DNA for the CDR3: TGTGCCAGCAGCCCCGGCCGGACAGGGTCCTACAATGAGCAGTTCTTC.

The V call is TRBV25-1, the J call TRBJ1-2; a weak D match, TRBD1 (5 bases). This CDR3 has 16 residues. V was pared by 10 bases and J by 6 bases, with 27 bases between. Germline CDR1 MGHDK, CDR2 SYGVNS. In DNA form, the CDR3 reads TGTGCCACCGCTCCGAGTTCCGGACAAGGGACGAATGGCTACACCTTC. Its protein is CATAPSSGQGTNGYTF.

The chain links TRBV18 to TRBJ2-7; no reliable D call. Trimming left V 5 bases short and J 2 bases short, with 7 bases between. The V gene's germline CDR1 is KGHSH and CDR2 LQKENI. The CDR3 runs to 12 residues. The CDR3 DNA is TGTGCCAGCTCAGCAGACCCCTACGAGCAGTACTTC. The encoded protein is CASSADPYEQYF.

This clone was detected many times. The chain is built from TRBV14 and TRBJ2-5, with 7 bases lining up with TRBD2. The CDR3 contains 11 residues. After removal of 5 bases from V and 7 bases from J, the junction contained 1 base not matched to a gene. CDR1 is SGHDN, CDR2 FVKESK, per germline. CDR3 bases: TGTGCCAGCAGCTCGGGAGGGACCCAGTACTTC. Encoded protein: CASSSGGTQYF.

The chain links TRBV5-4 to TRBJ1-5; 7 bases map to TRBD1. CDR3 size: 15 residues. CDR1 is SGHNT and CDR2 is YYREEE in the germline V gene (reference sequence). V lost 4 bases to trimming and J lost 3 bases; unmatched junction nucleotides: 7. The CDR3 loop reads CASSDSTGANQPQHF. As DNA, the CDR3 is TGTGCCAGCAGCGATAGCACAGGGGCCAATCAGCCCCAGCATTTT. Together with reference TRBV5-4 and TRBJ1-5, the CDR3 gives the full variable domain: ETGVTQSPTHLIKTRGQQVTLRCSSQSGHNTVSWYQQALGQGPQFIFQYYREEENGRGNFPPRFSGLQFPNYSSELNVNALELDDSALYLCASSDSTGANQPQHFGDGTRLSIL.

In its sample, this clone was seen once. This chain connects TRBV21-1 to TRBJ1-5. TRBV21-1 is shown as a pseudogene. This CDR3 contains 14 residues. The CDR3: CASSLKGGCQPQHF. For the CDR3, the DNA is TGTGCCAGCAGCCTAAAGGGGGGGTGTCAGCCCCAGCATTTT.

For the CDR3, the DNA is TGCGCCAGCAGCCAAGTGGGGACAGGGGCAGAGACCCAGTACTTC. Residues: CASSQVGTGAETQYF. The chain carries TRBV4-1 and TRBJ2-5; TRBD1 matches at 10 bases. CDR1 MGHRA and CDR2 YSYEKL come from the germline V gene. V gave up 1 base and J gave up 4 bases; unmatched junction bases: 3. The CDR3 runs 15 residues.

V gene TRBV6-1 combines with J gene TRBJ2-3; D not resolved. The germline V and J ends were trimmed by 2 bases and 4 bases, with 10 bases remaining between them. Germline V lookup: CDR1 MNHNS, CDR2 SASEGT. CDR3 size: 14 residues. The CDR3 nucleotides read TGTGCCAGCAGTGAATGGGATAGTCCAGATACGCAGTATTTT. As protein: CASSEWDSPDTQYF.

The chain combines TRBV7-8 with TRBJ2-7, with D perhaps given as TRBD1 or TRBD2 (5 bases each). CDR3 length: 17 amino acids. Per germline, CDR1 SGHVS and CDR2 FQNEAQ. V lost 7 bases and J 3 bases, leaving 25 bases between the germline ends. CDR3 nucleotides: TGTGCCAGCACCTACCCCAGGGTGGGGGAAATAGTCTACGAGCAGTACTTC. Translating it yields CASTYPRVGEIVYEQYF.

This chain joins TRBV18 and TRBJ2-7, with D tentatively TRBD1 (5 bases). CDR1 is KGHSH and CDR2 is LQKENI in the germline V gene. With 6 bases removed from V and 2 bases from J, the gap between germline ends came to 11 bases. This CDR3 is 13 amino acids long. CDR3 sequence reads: CASSPTVTYEQYF. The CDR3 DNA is TGTGCCAGCTCGCCGACAGTGACCTACGAGCAGTACTTC.

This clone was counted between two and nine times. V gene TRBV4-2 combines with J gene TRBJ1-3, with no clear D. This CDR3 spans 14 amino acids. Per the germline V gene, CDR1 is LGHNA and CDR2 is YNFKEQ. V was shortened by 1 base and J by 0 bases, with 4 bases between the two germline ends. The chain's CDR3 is CASSQASSGNTIYF. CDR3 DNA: TGTGCCAGCAGCCAAGCTTCCTCTGGAAACACCATATATTTT.

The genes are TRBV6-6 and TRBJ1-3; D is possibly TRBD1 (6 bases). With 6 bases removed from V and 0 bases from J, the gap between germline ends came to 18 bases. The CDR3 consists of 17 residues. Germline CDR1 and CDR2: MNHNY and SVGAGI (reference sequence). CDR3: CASSRLGGALSGNTIYF. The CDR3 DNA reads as TGTGCCAGCAGCCGACTGGGGGGGGCCCTCTCTGGAAACACCATATATTTT.

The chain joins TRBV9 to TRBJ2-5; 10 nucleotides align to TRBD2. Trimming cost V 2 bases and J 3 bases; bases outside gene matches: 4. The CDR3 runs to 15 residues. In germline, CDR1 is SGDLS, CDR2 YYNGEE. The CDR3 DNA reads TGTGCCAGCAGCGTTGGGCTAGCGGGGGAAGAGACCCAGTACTTC. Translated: CASSVGLAGEETQYF.

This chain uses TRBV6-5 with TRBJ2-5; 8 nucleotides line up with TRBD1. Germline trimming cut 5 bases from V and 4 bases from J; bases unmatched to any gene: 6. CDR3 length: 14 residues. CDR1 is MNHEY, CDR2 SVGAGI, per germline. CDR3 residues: CASSPGGRGETQYF. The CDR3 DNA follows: TGTGCCAGCAGTCCAGGGGGCCGAGGAGAGACCCAGTACTTC.

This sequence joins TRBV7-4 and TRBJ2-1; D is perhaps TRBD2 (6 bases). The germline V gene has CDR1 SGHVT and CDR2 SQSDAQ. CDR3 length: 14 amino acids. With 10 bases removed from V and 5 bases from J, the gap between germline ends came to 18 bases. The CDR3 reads CANPQWREDNEQFF. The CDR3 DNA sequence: TGTGCCAACCCCCAATGGAGGGAGGACAATGAGCAGTTCTTC. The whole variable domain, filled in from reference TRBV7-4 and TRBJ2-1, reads GAGVSQSPRYKVAKRGRDVALRCDSISGHVTLYWYRQTLGQGSEVLTYSQSDAQRDKSGRPSGRFSAERPERSVSTLKIQRTEQGDSAVYLCANPQWREDNEQFFGPGTRLTVL.

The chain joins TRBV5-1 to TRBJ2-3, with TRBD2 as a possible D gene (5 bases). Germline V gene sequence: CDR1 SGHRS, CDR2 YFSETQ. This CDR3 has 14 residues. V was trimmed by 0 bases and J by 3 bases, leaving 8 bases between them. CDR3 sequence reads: CASSLEPGTDTQYF. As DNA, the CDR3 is TGCGCCAGCAGCTTGGAACCGGGGACAGATACGCAGTATTTT.

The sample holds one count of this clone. The CDR3 sequence is CASSQMGSYNSPLHF. The CDR3 nucleotides are TGTGCCAGCAGCCAAATGGGCTCCTATAATTCACCCCTCCACTTT. V gene TRBV3-1 (or the pseudogene TRBV3-2) combines with J gene TRBJ1-6; no clear D gene. The V gene lost 2 bases and the J gene lost 0 bases, with 5 bases spanning the gap. Germline CDR1 and CDR2: LGHDT and YNNKEL (reference sequence). The CDR3 has 15 residues.

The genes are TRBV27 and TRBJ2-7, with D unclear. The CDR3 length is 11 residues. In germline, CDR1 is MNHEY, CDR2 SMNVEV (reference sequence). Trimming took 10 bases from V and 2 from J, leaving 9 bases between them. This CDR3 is CATRFAYEQYF. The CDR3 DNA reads TGTGCCACTCGTTTCGCCTACGAGCAGTACTTC.

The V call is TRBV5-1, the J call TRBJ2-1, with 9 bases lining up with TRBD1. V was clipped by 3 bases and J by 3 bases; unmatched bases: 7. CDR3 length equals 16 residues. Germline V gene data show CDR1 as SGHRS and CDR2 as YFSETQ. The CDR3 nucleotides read TGCGCCAGCAGCTACGAACCGGGACAGGGCTACAATGAGCAGTTCTTC. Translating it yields CASSYEPGQGYNEQFF.

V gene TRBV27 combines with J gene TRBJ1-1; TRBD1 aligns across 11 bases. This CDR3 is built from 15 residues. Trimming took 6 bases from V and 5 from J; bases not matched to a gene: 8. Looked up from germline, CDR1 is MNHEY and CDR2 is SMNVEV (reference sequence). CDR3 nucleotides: TGTGCCAGCAGAGATACCGGGACAGGGGGGACTGAAGCTTTCTTT. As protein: CASRDTGTGGTEAFF.

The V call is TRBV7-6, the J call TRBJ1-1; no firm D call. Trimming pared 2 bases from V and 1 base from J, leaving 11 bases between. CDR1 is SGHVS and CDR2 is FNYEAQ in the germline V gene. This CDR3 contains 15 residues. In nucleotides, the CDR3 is TGTGCCAGCAGCTTAAAAAACCCCGCGAACACTGAAGCTTTCTTT. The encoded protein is CASSLKNPANTEAFF.

The CDR3 region has the DNA TGTGCCAGCAGCCAAGATCAGGCAGGGGGCGTAGGCTATGGCTACACCTTC. This encodes CASSQDQAGGVGYGYTF. This rearrangement joins TRBV3-1 (or the pseudogene TRBV3-2) to TRBJ1-2; 8 nucleotides align to TRBD1. The ends lost 0 bases at V and 4 bases at J; junction bases unmatched: 10. CDR3 length: 17 residues. Germline CDR1 LGHDT, CDR2 YNNKEL (reference sequence).

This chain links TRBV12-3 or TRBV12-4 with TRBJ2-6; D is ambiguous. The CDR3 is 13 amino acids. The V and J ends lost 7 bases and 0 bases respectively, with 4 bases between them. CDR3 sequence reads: CASINSGANVLTF. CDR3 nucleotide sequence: TGTGCCAGCATTAACTCTGGGGCCAACGTCCTGACTTTC.

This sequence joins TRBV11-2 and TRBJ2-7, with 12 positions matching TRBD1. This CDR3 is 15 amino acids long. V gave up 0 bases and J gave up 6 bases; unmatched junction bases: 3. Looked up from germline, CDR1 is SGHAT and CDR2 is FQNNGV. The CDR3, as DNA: TGTGCCAGCAGCTTAGAAGGGACAGGGGGCCTCGAGCAGTACTTC. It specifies CASSLEGTGGLEQYF.

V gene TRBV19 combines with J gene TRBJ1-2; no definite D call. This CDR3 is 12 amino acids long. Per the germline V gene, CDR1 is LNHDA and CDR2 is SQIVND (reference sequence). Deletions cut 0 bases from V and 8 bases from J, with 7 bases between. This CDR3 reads CASSIEGWGYTF. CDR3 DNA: TGTGCCAGTAGTATAGAGGGTTGGGGCTACACCTTC.

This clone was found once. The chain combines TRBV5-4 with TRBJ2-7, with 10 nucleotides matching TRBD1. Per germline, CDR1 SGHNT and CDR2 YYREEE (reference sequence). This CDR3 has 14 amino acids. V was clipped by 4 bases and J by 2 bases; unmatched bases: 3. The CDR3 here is CASSLGQGAYEQYF. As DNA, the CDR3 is TGTGCCAGCAGCCTAGGACAGGGGGCCTACGAGCAGTACTTC.

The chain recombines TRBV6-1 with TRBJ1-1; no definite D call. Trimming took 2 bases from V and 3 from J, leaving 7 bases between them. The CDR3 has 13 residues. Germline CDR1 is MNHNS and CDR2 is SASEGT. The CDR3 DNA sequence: TGTGCCAGCAGTGAATGGGAGGACACTGAAGCTTTCTTT. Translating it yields CASSEWEDTEAFF.

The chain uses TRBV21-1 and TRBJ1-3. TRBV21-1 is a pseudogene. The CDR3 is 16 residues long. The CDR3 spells CASWGDGDDCGNTIYF. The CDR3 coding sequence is TGTGCCAGCTGGGGCGATGGGGACGATTGTGGAAACACCATATATTTT.

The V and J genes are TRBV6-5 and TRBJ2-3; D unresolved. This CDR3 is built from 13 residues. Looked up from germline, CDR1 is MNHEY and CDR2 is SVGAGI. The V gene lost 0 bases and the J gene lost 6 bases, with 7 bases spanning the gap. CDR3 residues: CASSYSWRDTQYF. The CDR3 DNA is TGTGCCAGCAGTTACTCATGGCGGGATACGCAGTATTTT.